One and the same sample provided the 10 T cell receptor beta chains below, sequenced in a study of shared clonotypes between healthy human individuals. Some clones are missing from TCRdb's copy, which holds only in-frame ones; the method was immunoSEQ multiplex PCR. Among about 820,000 clones listed, 80% to 95% were seen once. Terminally differentiated effector memory CD45RA+ cells were left out of the naive CD8 fraction, which was CD45RO-negative and positively selected for CCR7. Sequences were obtained from naive CD8+ T cells sorted from blood. All receptors derive from a man aged 25 to 45 in good health.

J is TRBJ1-4 and V is TRBV7-6; D call uncertain. Germline CDR1 reads SGHVS; CDR2 reads FNYEAQ. This CDR3 comprises 14 residues. The ends were cut back, 1 base at V and 5 bases at J, with 8 bases in the middle. The CDR3: CASSLDGGNEKLFF. CDR3 DNA: TGTGCCAGCAGCTTAGATGGCGGGAATGAAAAACTGTTTTTT. Drawing the rest from reference TRBV7-6 and TRBJ1-4, the complete variable domain is GAGVSQSPRYKVTKRGQDVALRCDPISGHVSLYWYRQALGQGPEFLTYFNYEAQQDKSGLPNDRFSAERPEGSISTLTIQRTEQRDSAMYRCASSLDGGNEKLFFGSGTQLSVL.

This clone appeared once. CDR3 nucleotide sequence: TGCAGCGTTTCCATTTCGAACCTTGATGGCTACACCTTC. Amino acids: CSVSISNLDGYTF. This chain connects TRBV29-1 to TRBJ1-2; D is ambiguous. Germline values: CDR1 SQVTM, CDR2 ANQGSEA. CDR3 size: 13 residues. The V end was cut by 5 bases, the J end by 6 bases, with 16 bases between.

This clone was detected once. The chain links TRBV28 to TRBJ2-7, with D possibly called TRBD1 or TRBD2 (5 bases each). The V end lost 4 bases, the J end lost 0 bases, and 19 bases lay between the germline ends. The length of the CDR3 is 17 residues. Germline values: CDR1 MDHEN, CDR2 SYDVKM. CDR3 in amino acids: CASSSPPGTASSYEQYF. DNA for the CDR3: TGTGCCAGCAGTTCCCCGCCCGGGACGGCCAGCTCCTACGAGCAGTACTTC.

The chain carries TRBV9 and TRBJ2-7; D remains ambiguous. Trimming pared 4 bases from V and 2 bases from J, leaving 7 bases between. This CDR3 has 12 residues. Germline V gives CDR1 SGDLS, CDR2 YYNGEE. CDR3 sequence (DNA): TGTGCCAGCAGCCCCGGCACCTACGAGCAGTACTTC. Translating it yields CASSPGTYEQYF.

This clone was counted only a few times. V and J are TRBV7-9 and TRBJ1-2; D remains ambiguous. CDR1 and CDR2 (germline): SEHNR, FQNEAQ (reference sequence). CDR3 size: 12 residues. The V end was cut by 2 bases, the J end by 8 bases, with 9 bases between. This CDR3 reads CASSLSRKGYTF. CDR3 coding DNA: TGTGCCAGCAGCTTATCGCGGAAGGGCTACACCTTC.

To note about this clone: The same CDR3 arises from other DNA sequences in this sample as well. The chain uses TRBV4-1 and TRBJ2-7; 8 bases map to TRBD1. Germline V lookup: CDR1 MGHRA, CDR2 YSYEKL. The ends lost 1 base at V and 2 bases at J; junction bases unmatched: 7. The CDR3 runs 16 residues. CDR3 residues: CASSQGTGTGAYEQYF. The CDR3 DNA follows: TGCGCCAGCAGCCAAGGTACCGGGACAGGAGCCTACGAGCAGTACTTC.

J is TRBJ2-2 and V is TRBV18; TRBD2 matches 7 bases. This CDR3 region has 16 residues. The V segment lost 1 base and the J segment 6 bases; nucleotides outside the gene matches: 8. The germline gives CDR1 KGHSH, CDR2 LQKENI. The CDR3 nucleotides are TGTGCCAGCTCACCACGGCGGGAGCCTGGGGCCGGGGAGCTGTTTTTT. This translates into CASSPRREPGAGELFF.

This rearrangement joins TRBV18 to TRBJ2-3, with TRBD2 matching over 7 bases. V dropped 3 bases and J dropped 2; count of bases not matched to a gene: 11. The CDR3 totals 17 residues. Germline V gene lookup returns CDR1 KGHSH and CDR2 LQKENI. CDR3 residues: CASSPSSAAGPTDTQYF. The CDR3 nucleotides are TGTGCCAGCTCACCGTCGTCAGCAGCGGGACCCACAGATACGCAGTATTTT.

The V and J genes are TRBV11-2 and TRBJ2-1; 11 bases are shared with TRBD1. CDR1 and CDR2 (germline): SGHAT, FQNNGV. The junction had 6 bases not matched to a gene; V was cut back by 4 bases and J by 4 bases. This CDR3 is built from 16 residues. The CDR3 region has the DNA TGTGCCAGCAGCTCGTCGGGGACAGGGGGTTACAATGAGCAGTTCTTC. It codes for CASSSSGTGGYNEQFF.

This chain joins TRBV14 and TRBJ2-5; TRBD1 agrees at 10 bases. CDR3 length equals 17 residues. Germline assignment: CDR1 SGHDN and CDR2 FVKESK. The V and J ends lost 0 bases and 0 bases, in that order; junction bases with no gene match: 4. In nucleotides, the CDR3 is TGTGCCAGCAGCCAAGATCTGACAGGGGGCTACCAAGAGACCCAGTACTTC. Amino acid sequence: CASSQDLTGGYQETQYF.